The rows below give T cell receptor beta chains drawn from one sample of a study of graft-versus-host responses after intestinal transplantation. Sequenced by immunoSEQ multiplex PCR; TCRdb stores in-frame clones only, minus some. Among roughly 50,000 clones listed, 80% to 95% were seen once. Their cognate antigens are unknown. The input for sequencing was unstimulated CD4+ T cells sorted from spleen or lymph node cells, taken before transplant. Source of these receptors: a human donor who was the organ donor for an intestinal transplant. Each CDR3 is given with its conserved first and last residue. D genes are given only for firm matches. Size is omitted from some rows. Given values are once, few, many or a class for expanded clones.

v_call	d_call	clone_size	j_call	cdr3_nt	cdr3_aa
TRBV10-3	TRBD1	-	TRBJ2-7	TGTGCCATCAGTGACAGGGGGCACTCCTACGAGCAGTACTTC	CAISDRGHSYEQYF
TRBV7-2	TRBD2	few	TRBJ2-2	TGTGCCAGCAGCTTAGATTCAGGGCTAGCGGGAAACACCGGGGAGCTGTTTTTT	CASSLDSGLAGNTGELFF
TRBV30	-	-	TRBJ2-1	TGTGCCCGAAGACAGGGAGGCAATGAGCAGTTCTTC	CARRQGGNEQFF
TRBV5-4	-	-	TRBJ1-4	TGTGCCAGCAGCTTTATGGACAGCGCAACTAATGAAAAACTGTTTTTT	CASSFMDSATNEKLFF
TRBV2	-	-	TRBJ2-1	TGTGCCAGCAGCGTTAGGAATGAGCAGTTCTTC	CASSVRNEQFF
TRBV30	TRBD2	-	TRBJ2-7	TGTGCCTGGAGTGTACCTAGGACTAGCGGGTCCTCCTACGAGCAGTACTTC	CAWSVPRTSGSSYEQYF
TRBV19	-	once	TRBJ2-5	TGTGCCAGTAGTATAGACAGGGAGACCCAGTACTTC	CASSIDRETQYF
TRBV4-1	TRBD2	-	TRBJ2-7	TGCGCCAGCAGCCAAGTTCCGTCTAGCGGTCACTACGAGCAGTACTTC	CASSQVPSSGHYEQYF
TRBV25-1	-	-	TRBJ2-2	TGTGCCAGCATTTCAGGGAACACCGGGGAGCTGTTTTTT	CASISGNTGELFF
TRBV6-5	TRBD1	-	TRBJ2-7	TGTGCCAGCAGCCCAGACAGGGAGCCCTACGAGCAGTACTTC	CASSPDREPYEQYF
TRBV7-2	-	-	TRBJ2-1	TGTGCCAGCAGCCGCCTACGGGGAGGCGATGAGCAGTTCTTC	CASSRLRGGDEQFF
TRBV6-1	-	-	TRBJ1-5	TGTGCCAGCAGAGGCAGCGGTGGGACCAATCAGCCCCAGCATTTT	CASRGSGGTNQPQHF
TRBV4-3	-	-	TRBJ2-5	TGCGCCAGCAGCCCCCTGGGGGTCCAAGAGACCCAGTACTTC	CASSPLGVQETQYF
TRBV7-9	-	-	TRBJ1-2	TGTGCCAGCAGCTTAGGGACAACTAACTATGGCTACACCTTC	CASSLGTTNYGYTF
TRBV18	TRBD2	-	TRBJ2-1	TGTGCCAGCTCACCTCCCCTGACTAGCTTCAATGAGCAGTTCTTC	CASSPPLTSFNEQFF
TRBV28	TRBD2	-	TRBJ2-2	TGTGCCAGCAGTCCCCGGACTAGCGGGTTGAACACCGGGGAGCTGTTTTTT	CASSPRTSGLNTGELFF
TRBV4-3	-	-	TRBJ1-6	TGCGCCAGCAGCCAAGTTGCGACGGCCTCCTATAATTCACCCCTCCACTTT	CASSQVATASYNSPLHF
TRBV2	-	-	TRBJ2-2	TGTGCCAGCAGCCAACGTTCCACCGGGGAGCTGTTTTTT	CASSQRSTGELFF
TRBV4-1	-	-	TRBJ2-6	TGCGCCAGCAGCCAACGGGGGCCGGCTGGGGCCAACGTCCTGACTTTC	CASSQRGPAGANVLTF
TRBV30	TRBD1	-	TRBJ1-6	TGTGCCTGGAGCCGAAGACAGGGCCGGGCGGATTCACCCCTCCACTTT	CAWSRRQGRADSPLHF
TRBV4-3	-	-	TRBJ2-1	TGCGCCAGCAGCCAAGGAGGGTCAGGGGGGGCCTACAATGAGCAGTTCTTC	CASSQGGSGGAYNEQFF
TRBV29-1	-	-	TRBJ1-2	TGCAGCGTTTGGGTGGGCTATGGCTACACCTTC	CSVWVGYGYTF
TRBV6-1	TRBD1	few	TRBJ2-7	TGTGCCAGCAGTGTCACCGGGACAGGGGGCTACGAGCAGTACTTC	CASSVTGTGGYEQYF
TRBV4-2	-	-	TRBJ2-5	TGTGCCAGCAGCTGGGGGCATGGTCAGGAGACCCAGTACTTC	CASSWGHGQETQYF
TRBV11-2	-	-	TRBJ2-5	TGTGCCAGCAGCTTAGGGGAGGAGACTGAGGAGACCCAGTACTTC	CASSLGEETEETQYF
TRBV19	-	-	TRBJ2-1	TGTGCCAGTATGGAGAAACAAAGCTCCTACAATGAGCAGTTCTTC	CASMEKQSSYNEQFF
TRBV6-1	TRBD2	-	TRBJ2-2	TGTGCCAGCAGTGTGGGACTAGCTGCCACCGGGGAGCTGTTTTTT	CASSVGLAATGELFF
TRBV7-2	-	-	TRBJ2-2	TGTGCCAGCAGCCAGGGGACAAACACCGGGGAGCTGTTTTTT	CASSQGTNTGELFF
TRBV2	-	few	TRBJ2-1	TGTGCCAGCAGGGACGGCCCCTACAATGAGCAGTTCTTC	CASRDGPYNEQFF